This T cell receptor (beta chain) was recorded in a study of vaccination effects on CD4 cells after COVID-19. The V gene lost 0 bases and the J gene lost 0 bases, with 18 bases spanning the gap. The CDR3 contains 18 residues. CDR1 LNHNV and CDR2 YYDKDF come from the germline V gene (reference sequence). Method: immunoSEQ multiplex PCR; TCRdb's copy keeps in-frame clones and lacks some. The data show 37,000 or so clones, less than 70% seen once. Regarding the study as a whole: Within healthy vaccinees, only 1 of 255 vaccine-induced clones displayed cross-reactivity with common cold coronaviruses. Marked clonal contraction was seen in infection- and vaccine-induced clones late after vaccination.

With respect to this clone: Its antigen is not known.

In the ViraFEST assay, antigen-specific CD4+ clonotypes were identified by expansion after peptide-pool stimulation. Culture proceeded for approximately 10 days, and CD4+ T cells were then isolated. Nucleocapsid antibody tests were negative, and the vaccine recipients had no prior SARS-CoV-2 infection. A half-medium replacement with IL-2 medium was carried out on days 3 and 7. The TCR comes from a human donor who received a COVID-19 vaccine. J is TRBJ2-7 and V is TRBV15; maybe TRBD2 (6 bases). The sequences come from CD4+ T cells from PBMCs cultured with HCoV-OC43 spike peptides, collected before COVID-19 vaccination. The sample's subset: HCoV-OC43 spike overlapping peptide pool stimulation. In DNA, the CDR3 is TGTGCCACCAGCAGAGACCAGGCTGGGGGGAGGTACTCCTACGAGCAGTACTTC. Its protein product is CATSRDQAGGRYSYEQYF.